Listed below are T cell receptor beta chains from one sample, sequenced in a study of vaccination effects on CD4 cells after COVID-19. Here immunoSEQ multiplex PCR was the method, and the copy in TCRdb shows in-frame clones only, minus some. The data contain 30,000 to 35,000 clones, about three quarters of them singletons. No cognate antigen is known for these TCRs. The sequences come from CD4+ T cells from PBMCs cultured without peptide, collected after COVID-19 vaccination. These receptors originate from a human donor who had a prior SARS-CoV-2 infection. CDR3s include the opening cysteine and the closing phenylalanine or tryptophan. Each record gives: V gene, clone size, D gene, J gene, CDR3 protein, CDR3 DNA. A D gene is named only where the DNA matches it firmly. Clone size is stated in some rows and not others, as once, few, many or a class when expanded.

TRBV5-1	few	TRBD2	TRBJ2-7	CASSSRTSGLNYEQYF	TGCGCCAGCAGCTCAAGGACTAGCGGGCTAAACTACGAGCAGTACTTC
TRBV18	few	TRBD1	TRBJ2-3	CASSRNRGSYTDTQYF	TGTGCCAGCTCACGAAACAGGGGCTCCTACACAGATACGCAGTATTTT
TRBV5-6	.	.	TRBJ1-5	CASSLSNQPQHF	TGTGCCAGCAGCCTAAGCAATCAGCCCCAGCATTTT
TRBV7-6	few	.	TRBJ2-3	CASSLGAVTSTDTQYF	TGTGCCAGCAGCTTAGGCGCAGTAACTAGCACAGATACGCAGTATTTT
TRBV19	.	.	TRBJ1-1	CASSPPGSLNTEAFF	TGTGCCAGTAGTCCACCCGGGTCTCTTAACACTGAAGCTTTCTTT
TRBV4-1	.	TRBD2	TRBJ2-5	CASSKYVGLAGETQYF	TGCGCCAGCAGCAAATACGTGGGACTAGCGGGCGAGACCCAGTACTTC
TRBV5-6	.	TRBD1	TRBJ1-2	CASSKGTAPYGYTF	TGTGCCAGCAGCAAAGGGACAGCCCCCTATGGCTACACCTTC
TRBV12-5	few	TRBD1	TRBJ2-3	CASGWDSSTDTQYF	TGTGCTAGTGGTTGGGACAGTTCGACAGATACGCAGTATTTT
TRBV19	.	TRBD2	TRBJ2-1	CASSIGPNRASGSPPEQFF	TGTGCCAGTAGTATCGGGCCAAATCGGGCTAGCGGGAGCCCCCCTGAGCAGTTCTTC
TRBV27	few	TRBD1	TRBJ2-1	CASRQPGQGSYNEQFF	TGTGCCAGCAGACAACCGGGACAGGGCTCCTACAATGAGCAGTTCTTC
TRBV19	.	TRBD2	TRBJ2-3	CASTPTSGGAGDTQYF	TGTGCCAGTACCCCGACTAGCGGGGGGGCCGGAGATACGCAGTATTTT
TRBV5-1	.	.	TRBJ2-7	CASSRGGPESYEQYF	TGCGCCAGCAGCCGTGGCGGGCCAGAGTCCTACGAGCAGTACTTC
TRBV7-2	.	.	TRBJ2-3	CASSSELLDTQYF	TGTGCCAGCAGCTCGGAACTTTTGGATACGCAGTATTTT
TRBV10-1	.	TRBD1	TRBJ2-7	CASSDPGQGAPVDYEQYF	TGCGCCAGCAGTGACCCTGGACAGGGGGCGCCGGTTGACTACGAGCAGTACTTC
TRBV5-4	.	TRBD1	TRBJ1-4	CASSPDRGSTNEKLFF	TGTGCCAGCAGTCCGGACAGGGGAAGCACTAATGAAAAACTGTTTTTT
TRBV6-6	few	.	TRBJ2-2	CASNLLNTGELFF	TGTGCCAGCAACCTCCTGAACACCGGGGAGCTGTTTTTT
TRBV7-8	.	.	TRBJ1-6	CASSLVQGHPLHF	TGTGCCAGCAGCTTAGTGCAGGGGCACCCCCTCCACTTT
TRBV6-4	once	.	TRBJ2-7	CASSDSIYEQYF	TGTGCCAGCAGTGACTCGATCTACGAGCAGTACTTC
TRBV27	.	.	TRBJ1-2	CASSLDSRVYGYTF	TGTGCCAGCAGTTTAGATTCGAGGGTCTATGGCTACACCTTC
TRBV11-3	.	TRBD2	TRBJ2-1	CASSLGEGPADEQFF	TGTGCCAGCAGCTTAGGGGAGGGCCCGGCTGATGAGCAGTTCTTC
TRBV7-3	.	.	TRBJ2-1	CASSVGTNNEQFF	TGTGCCAGCAGCGTGGGGACCAACAATGAGCAGTTCTTC
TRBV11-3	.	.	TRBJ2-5	CASSLGGGKTQYF	TGTGCCAGCAGCTTAGGTGGGGGTAAGACCCAGTACTTC
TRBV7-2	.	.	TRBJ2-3	CASSVMTDTQYF	TGTGCCAGCAGCGTGATGACAGATACGCAGTATTTT
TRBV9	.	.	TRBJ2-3	CASSAVGGSTDTQYF	TGTGCCAGCAGCGCGGTGGGAGGAAGCACAGATACGCAGTATTTT
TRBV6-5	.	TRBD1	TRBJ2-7	CASSLTQGAGEQYF	TGTGCCAGCAGTTTGACACAGGGGGCTGGCGAGCAGTACTTC
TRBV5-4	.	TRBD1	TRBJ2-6	CASSSGTGTGANVLTF	TGTGCCAGCAGCTCCGGGACAGGGACTGGGGCCAACGTCCTGACTTTC
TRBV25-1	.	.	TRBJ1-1	CASSEPQRSNTEAFF	TGTGCCAGCAGTGAACCCCAGAGATCGAACACTGAAGCTTTCTTT
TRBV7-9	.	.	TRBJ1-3	CASSLRWPGRRNTIYF	TGTGCCAGCAGCTTACGGTGGCCCGGCAGAAGAAACACCATATATTTT
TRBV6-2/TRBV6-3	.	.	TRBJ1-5	CASSYNRVNQPQHF	TGTGCCAGCAGTTACAACAGGGTCAATCAGCCCCAGCATTTT
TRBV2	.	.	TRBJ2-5	CASRAGALGMETQYF	TGTGCCAGCAGGGCAGGGGCGCTAGGGATGGAGACCCAGTACTTC
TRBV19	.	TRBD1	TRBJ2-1	CASSGTGRAGEQFF	TGTGCCAGTAGCGGGACAGGGCGGGCGGGTGAGCAGTTCTTC
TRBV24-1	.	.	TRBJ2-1	CATSDRTHRSSYNEQFF	TGTGCCACCAGTGATCGAACCCACCGGAGCTCCTACAATGAGCAGTTCTTC
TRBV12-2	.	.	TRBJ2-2	CASRGKLGVSIWHGELFF	TGTGCAAGTCGCGGAAAACTAGGTGTTTCAATCTGGCACGGGGAGCTGTTTTTT
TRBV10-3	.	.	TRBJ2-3	CAISRAGPTDTQYF	TGTGCCATCTCACGGGCAGGGCCCACAGATACGCAGTATTTT
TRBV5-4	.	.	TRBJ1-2	CASSLWVTNGYTF	TGTGCCAGCAGCTTGTGGGTGACGAATGGCTACACCTTC
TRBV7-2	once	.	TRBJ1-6	CASSLQGGRNNSPLHF	TGTGCCAGCAGCTTACAGGGTGGTCGAAATAATTCACCCCTCCACTTT
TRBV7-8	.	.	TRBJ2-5	CASSLTFWGQETQYF	TGTGCCAGCAGCCTGACCTTTTGGGGGCAAGAGACCCAGTACTTC